This T cell receptor (beta chain) was captured in a study of immune heterogeneity within non-small cell lung tumors. This clonotype was detected many times. This CDR3 is 12 amino acids long. CDR1 SNHLY and CDR2 FYNNEI come from the germline V gene. Trimming left V 5 bases short and J 2 bases short, with 6 bases between. TCR beta CDR3 was amplified by multiplex PCR using 32 V and 13 J primers. In TCRdb, the multiplex PCR reads were re-called with MiXCR into one record per CDR3 protein. The data hold under 7,500 distinct CDR3 sequences, with roughly a fifth observed a single time. Samples each supplied approximately 600 ng of bulk tumor genomic DNA as template. Taken during surgery, several biopsies per primary tumor were spaced as far apart as possible within the tumor mass. Enrolled individuals presented with untreated, newly diagnosed non-small cell lung cancer and received curative surgery.

The sequencing sample was made of lung tumor tissue. The sequence derives from a man aged 55 to 70 with non-small cell lung cancer. The V and J genes are TRBV2 and TRBJ2-5, with unresolved D. CDR3 region: CASSNSQETQYF. The DNA of the CDR3 is TGTGCCAGCAGTAATTCTCAAGAGACCCAGTACTTC.